This TCR beta chain was identified in a study of CXCR3 chemokines and chemotherapy response in bladder cancer. TCRdb used MiXCR to reprocess the PCR reads, holding one entry per CDR3 protein. Of about 1,700 distinct CDR3 sequences listed, 21% are singletons. Trimming removed 2 bases from V and 0 bases from J, with 6 bases in between. This CDR3 region has 15 residues. CDR1 and CDR2 (germline): SGDLS, YYNGEE. The V call is TRBV9, the J call TRBJ1-6; D is ambiguous. This sample was obtained from a patient whose treatment included neoadjuvant chemotherapy. This TCR came from a human donor with bladder cancer that did not respond to neoadjuvant chemotherapy. CDR3 coding DNA: TGTGCCAGCAGCGTCGAGAGCTCCTATAATTCACCCCTCCACTTT. Translation: CASSVESSYNSPLHF. Combining the CDR3 with reference TRBV9 and TRBJ1-6 gives the whole variable domain DSGVTQTPKHLITATGQRVTLRCSPRSGDLSVYWYQQSLDQGLQFLIQYYNGEERAKGNILERFSAQQFPDLHSELNLSSLELGDSALYFCASSVESSYNSPLHFGNGTRLTVT.